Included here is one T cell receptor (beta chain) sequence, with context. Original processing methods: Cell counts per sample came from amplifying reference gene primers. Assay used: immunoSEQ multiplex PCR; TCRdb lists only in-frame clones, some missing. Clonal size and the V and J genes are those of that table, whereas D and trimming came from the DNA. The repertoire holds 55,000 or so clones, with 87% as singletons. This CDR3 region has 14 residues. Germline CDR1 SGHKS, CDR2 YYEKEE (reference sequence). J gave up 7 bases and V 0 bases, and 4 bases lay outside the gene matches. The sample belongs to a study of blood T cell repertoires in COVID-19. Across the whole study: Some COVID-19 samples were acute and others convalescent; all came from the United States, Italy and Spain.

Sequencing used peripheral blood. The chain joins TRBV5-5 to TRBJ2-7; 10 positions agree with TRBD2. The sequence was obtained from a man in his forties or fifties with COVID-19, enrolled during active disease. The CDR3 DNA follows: TGTGCCAGCAGCTTGGGTAGTAGCGGGAGGGAGCAGTACTTC. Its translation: CASSLGSSGREQYF.